This is a list of T cell receptor beta chains from one sample in a study of control samples from healthy donors and cancer patients. The protocol was immunoSEQ multiplex PCR, while the TCRdb copy is restricted to in-frame clones and leaves out a portion. The sample carries about 190,000 clones, 91% recorded once. Sample: blood. These receptors all stem from a man younger than 45 in good health. Each CDR3 is given without its conserved first and last residue. The D gene is left open where the match is weak. A clone size is listed for some rows: how often the clone was seen (once, few, many), or a class if it is expanded.

CDR3aa: AWNTRQVAPQW
d_gene: -
v_gene: TRBV30
abundance: -
j_gene: TRBJ2-3

CDR3aa: ASGSGGAITGELF
d_gene: TRBD2
v_gene: TRBV25-1
abundance: -
j_gene: TRBJ2-2

CDR3aa: ASSLELAGAYNEQF
d_gene: TRBD2
v_gene: TRBV5-4
abundance: -
j_gene: TRBJ2-1

CDR3aa: ASSIPGGNQPQH
d_gene: TRBD1
v_gene: TRBV19
abundance: few
j_gene: TRBJ1-5

CDR3aa: ASSRGAGGPYNEQF
d_gene: TRBD2
v_gene: TRBV27
abundance: -
j_gene: TRBJ2-1

CDR3aa: ASSKRGHGTEAF
d_gene: -
v_gene: TRBV28
abundance: -
j_gene: TRBJ1-1

CDR3aa: ASSPPGGINNEQF
d_gene: TRBD2
v_gene: TRBV18
abundance: -
j_gene: TRBJ2-1

CDR3aa: ASSLALAGGRQF
d_gene: TRBD2
v_gene: TRBV7-2
abundance: few
j_gene: TRBJ2-1

CDR3aa: ASSFSDTQY
d_gene: -
v_gene: TRBV12-3/TRBV12-4
abundance: -
j_gene: TRBJ2-3

CDR3aa: ASSLAGGPRGDTQY
d_gene: -
v_gene: TRBV7-2
abundance: few
j_gene: TRBJ2-3

CDR3aa: ASSLFNEQF
d_gene: -
v_gene: TRBV5-5
abundance: -
j_gene: TRBJ2-1

CDR3aa: ATSDLFGYT
d_gene: -
v_gene: TRBV24-1
abundance: few
j_gene: TRBJ1-2

CDR3aa: ASSVGTGGREQY
d_gene: TRBD1
v_gene: TRBV7-3
abundance: once
j_gene: TRBJ2-7

CDR3aa: ASSGAAFLGADTQY
d_gene: -
v_gene: TRBV2
abundance: -
j_gene: TRBJ2-3

CDR3aa: ASSEQGAKLF
d_gene: -
v_gene: TRBV19
abundance: -
j_gene: TRBJ1-4

CDR3aa: ASSLWSGGSNEQY
d_gene: TRBD1
v_gene: TRBV5-4
abundance: -
j_gene: TRBJ2-7

CDR3aa: ASSPSYEQY
d_gene: -
v_gene: TRBV12-3/TRBV12-4
abundance: -
j_gene: TRBJ2-7

CDR3aa: ASREDSPYGYT
d_gene: -
v_gene: TRBV12-3/TRBV12-4
abundance: -
j_gene: TRBJ1-2

CDR3aa: ASSFQASGSTDTQY
d_gene: -
v_gene: TRBV5-5
abundance: -
j_gene: TRBJ2-3

CDR3aa: ASSLAVTGREKLF
d_gene: -
v_gene: TRBV5-1
abundance: -
j_gene: TRBJ1-4